Below, 30 T cell receptor beta chains from the same sample are listed, as sequenced in a study of T cell responses to AZD1222 COVID-19 vaccine. Measured with immunoSEQ multiplex PCR; TCRdb has only the in-frame clones, and not every one. The sample lists some 120,000 clones, more than 80% occurring once. The sample consisted of peripheral blood, taken 28 days after the second AZD1222 dose. These receptors originate from an adult who received the AZD1222 COVID-19 vaccine.

The chain has TRBV6-6 and TRBJ1-6; 11 bases line up with TRBD1. Germline V gene lookup returns CDR1 MNHNY and CDR2 SVGAGI (reference sequence). The ends lost 5 bases at V and 9 bases at J; junction bases unmatched: 3. This CDR3 region has 14 residues. CDR3 coding DNA: TGTGCCAGCAGTGGGGGACAGGGGGGTTCACCCCTCCACTTT. It translates to CASSGGQGGSPLHF.

This chain joins TRBV3-1 (or the pseudogene TRBV3-2) and TRBJ1-1, with 10 nucleotides matching TRBD1. V trimming: 0 bases; J trimming: 2 bases; junction bases outside the gene matches: 9. Germline V gene lookup returns CDR1 LGHDT and CDR2 YNNKEL (reference sequence). The CDR3 extends over 18 amino acids. The CDR3 DNA sequence: TGTGCCAGCAGCCAAGATACCGGGACAGGGGCTACAAACACTGAAGCTTTCTTT. Protein: CASSQDTGTGATNTEAFF.

The chain links TRBV28 to TRBJ2-7, with 8 bases aligning to TRBD2. V trimming: 6 bases; J trimming: 3 bases; junction bases outside the gene matches: 7. This CDR3 comprises 14 residues. Germline-derived CDR1 and CDR2 are MDHEN and SYDVKM. The CDR3 spells CASSRTSTNYEQYF. For the CDR3, the DNA is TGTGCCAGCAGCCGGACTAGCACCAACTACGAGCAGTACTTC.

The chain couples TRBV9 to TRBJ1-6; D unresolved. Germline V CDR1 and CDR2: SGDLS, YYNGEE. V was pared by 1 base and J by 5 bases, with 7 bases between. The CDR3 totals 14 residues. CDR3 sequence reads: CASSVSQNNSPLHF. In DNA form, the CDR3 reads TGTGCCAGCAGCGTAAGTCAGAATAATTCACCCCTCCACTTT. The full variable domain, in which reference TRBV9 and TRBJ1-6 provide the parts outside the CDR3, is DSGVTQTPKHLITATGQRVTLRCSPRSGDLSVYWYQQSLDQGLQFLIQYYNGEERAKGNILERFSAQQFPDLHSELNLSSLELGDSALYFCASSVSQNNSPLHFGNGTRLTVT.

CDR3 DNA sequence: TGTGCCATCAGAGGGACAGAGAACACTGAAGCTTTCTTT. It is translated as CAIRGTENTEAFF. The gene calls are TRBV10-3 and TRBJ1-1; 7 nucleotides line up with TRBD1. With V trimmed by 6 bases and J by 1 base, 2 bases remained unmatched. In germline, CDR1 is ENHRY, CDR2 SYGVKD. This CDR3 spans 13 amino acids.

On this clone itself: At the DNA level, this CDR3 is encoded by other sequences in the same sample as well. The rearrangement joins TRBV7-2 to TRBJ2-3; D is ambiguous. The length of the CDR3 is 14 residues. Trimming took 3 bases from V and 0 from J, leaving 7 bases between them. Germline CDR1 reads SGHTA; CDR2 reads FQGNSA. The CDR3 sequence: CASSLVPSTDTQYF. CDR3 nucleotides: TGTGCCAGCAGCTTGGTGCCTAGCACAGATACGCAGTATTTT.

V and J are TRBV3-1 (or the pseudogene TRBV3-2) and TRBJ2-1; D ambiguous. V was clipped by 1 base and J by 3 bases, with 16 bases between them. Germline assignment: CDR1 LGHDT and CDR2 YNNKEL (reference sequence). This CDR3 has 17 residues. The CDR3 reads CASSQGDLRSIYNEQFF. In DNA form, the CDR3 reads TGTGCCAGCAGCCAAGGGGATTTGCGGTCAATCTACAATGAGCAGTTCTTC.

The genes are TRBV24-1 and TRBJ1-2, with D perhaps TRBD1 (6 bases). Trimming left V 2 bases short and J 1 base short, with 13 bases between. CDR3 length: 16 amino acids. Germline-derived CDR1 and CDR2 are KGHDR and SFDVKD. The CDR3 nucleotides are TGTGCCACCAGTGATTCTGGGACAATTTATAACTATGGCTACACCTTC. Amino acids: CATSDSGTIYNYGYTF.

The chain joins TRBV10-3 to TRBJ2-7; 9 bases are a match to TRBD1. Germline V gives CDR1 ENHRY, CDR2 SYGVKD. The CDR3 runs to 12 residues. Unmatched junction bases numbered 2, after V lost 4 bases and J lost 7 bases. CDR3: CAISGDRAEQYF. As DNA, the CDR3 is TGTGCCATCAGTGGGGACAGGGCTGAGCAGTACTTC.

The gene calls are TRBV27 and TRBJ2-1, with 14 positions matching TRBD2. Germline V gene data show CDR1 as MNHEY and CDR2 as SMNVEV (reference sequence). Losses at the gene ends were 6 bases for V and 10 bases for J; bases not matched to a gene: 2. The CDR3 totals 13 residues. The CDR3 loop is CASSGLAGGEQFF. CDR3 sequence (DNA): TGTGCCAGCAGCGGACTAGCGGGGGGAGAGCAGTTCTTC.

The chain recombines TRBV7-8 with TRBJ1-5, with D possibly TRBD1 on 5 matching bases. CDR3 length: 18 residues. CDR1 is SGHVS, CDR2 FQNEAQ, per germline. Trimming stripped 4 bases from V and 0 bases from J, with 19 bases between. The CDR3 DNA sequence: TGTGCCAGCAGCTCAACGCCGGTGGGGGACGGTAGCAATCAGCCCCAGCATTTT. It yields the protein CASSSTPVGDGSNQPQHF.

The CDR3 loop is CASSLGQGARETQYF. The DNA for the CDR3 is TGTGCCAGCAGCTTAGGACAGGGGGCACGAGAGACCCAGTACTTC. The chain has TRBV7-9 and TRBJ2-5; 10 bases agree with TRBD1. Germline assignment: CDR1 SEHNR and CDR2 FQNEAQ (reference sequence). The V gene end was trimmed by 1 base and the J gene end by 4 bases; junction bases not matched to a gene: 3. The length of the CDR3 is 15 residues.

The CDR3 DNA is TGCGCCAGCAGCCCCCTGGGTGGGGAATTTCCCGGGGAGCTGTTTTTT. It translates to CASSPLGGEFPGELFF. The genes are TRBV5-1 and TRBJ2-2; D not certain. Trimming left V 4 bases short and J 6 bases short, with 19 bases between. CDR3 size: 16 residues. Germline lookup yields CDR1 SGHRS and CDR2 YFSETQ.

The sample holds a few counts of this clone. The J gene is TRBJ2-2, the V gene TRBV3-1 (or the pseudogene TRBV3-2); TRBD1 might be the D (6 bases). Germline V gives CDR1 LGHDT, CDR2 YNNKEL (reference sequence). The CDR3 runs to 14 residues. Trimming shortened V by 4 bases and J by 7 bases, and 13 bases separated the two germline ends. The CDR3 sequence: CASSPGQGYGELFF. The CDR3, as DNA: TGTGCCAGCAGCCCGGGACAAGGGTACGGGGAGCTGTTTTTT.

The rearrangement joins TRBV10-3 to TRBJ2-1; 8 bases match TRBD1. The CDR3 runs 14 residues. V was pared by 7 bases and J by 4 bases, with 6 bases of the junction left unmatched. Germline CDR1 ENHRY, CDR2 SYGVKD. The CDR3 DNA sequence: TGTGCCATCACTGCAGGGGGCGAGTACAATGAGCAGTTCTTC. It codes for CAITAGGEYNEQFF.

The V and J genes are TRBV28 and TRBJ1-6; D perhaps matches TRBD1 (5 bases). This CDR3 region has 14 residues. The germline V and J ends were trimmed by 11 bases and 10 bases, with 21 bases remaining between them. Germline lookup yields CDR1 MDHEN and CDR2 SYDVKM. The CDR3 reads CAAGQGFGGSPLHF. Written as DNA, the CDR3 is TGTGCCGCCGGTCAGGGCTTTGGGGGGTCACCCCTCCACTTT.

The chain employs TRBV5-1 and TRBJ2-7, with 10 bases aligning to TRBD1. The germline V gene encodes CDR1 SGHRS and CDR2 YFSETQ. The J segment lost 0 bases and the V segment lost 3 bases, leaving 6 bases of the junction unmatched. The CDR3 spans 16 residues. The CDR3 DNA sequence: TGCGCCAGCAGCTCAGACAGGGGGCCCAACTCCTACGAGCAGTACTTC. It codes for CASSSDRGPNSYEQYF.

CDR3 sequence reads: CASSLARGDEQFF. Here the CDR3 DNA reads TGTGCCAGCAGCTTAGCGCGGGGGGATGAGCAGTTCTTC. The V call is TRBV7-2, the J call TRBJ2-1; 8 nucleotides line up with TRBD2. V gave up 0 bases and J gave up 8 bases; unmatched junction bases: 0. Germline V gene sequence: CDR1 SGHTA, CDR2 FQGNSA. This CDR3 has 13 residues.

This clone came up a few times. The chain carries TRBV4-1 and TRBJ2-7, with D possibly being TRBD1 (5 bases). Trimming took off 0 bases at V and 4 bases at J, with 13 bases between the two ends. This CDR3 spans 15 amino acids. Germline-derived CDR1 and CDR2 are MGHRA and YSYEKL. The CDR3 region has the DNA TGCGCCAGCAGCCAAGAGGAAGGCAGGGCGTACGAGCAGTACTTC. It translates to CASSQEEGRAYEQYF.

The chain carries TRBV2 and TRBJ2-2; 8 positions agree with TRBD2. CDR3 length: 14 residues. Per germline, CDR1 SNHLY and CDR2 FYNNEI. Trimming took 6 bases from V and 0 from J; bases not matched to a gene: 0. CDR3 amino acids: CASRLAANTGELFF. CDR3 bases: TGTGCCAGCAGACTAGCGGCGAACACCGGGGAGCTGTTTTTT.

The genes are TRBV5-1 and TRBJ1-2; the D is unclear. The CDR3 loop spans 12 amino acids. Trimming pared 0 bases from V and 8 bases from J, leaving 8 bases between. Per germline, CDR1 SGHRS and CDR2 YFSETQ. The CDR3 region has the DNA TGCGCCAGCAGCTTGGTGGGTAGGGGCTACACCTTC. Translated, it gives CASSLVGRGYTF.

The chain is built from TRBV6-2 or TRBV6-3 and TRBJ1-6, with 7 bases identical to TRBD1. V shed 5 bases, J shed 8 bases, and the junction held 0 bases outside the gene matches. Germline lookup yields CDR1 MNHEY and CDR2 SVGEGT. This CDR3 has 12 residues. The CDR3 DNA reads TGTGCCAGCAGTACAGGGGATTCACCCCTCCACTTT. Translation gives CASSTGDSPLHF.

For this clone: The same CDR3 is also encoded by other DNA sequences in this sample. V gene TRBV30 combines with J gene TRBJ1-1; no definite D call. There are 12 residues in the CDR3. CDR1 and CDR2 from the germline V gene are GTSNPN and SVGIG (reference sequence). Trimming pared 5 bases from V and 1 base from J, leaving 8 bases between. CDR3 bases: TGTGCCTGGGGACGGTCGAACACTGAAGCTTTCTTT. Amino acid sequence: CAWGRSNTEAFF.

The chain links TRBV15 to TRBJ1-6, with 8 bases aligning to TRBD1. Germline CDR1 and CDR2: LNHNV and YYDKDF (reference sequence). The ends lost 7 bases at V and 7 bases at J; junction bases unmatched: 18. This CDR3 comprises 18 residues. CDR3 DNA sequence: TGTGCCACCACAAGAGATCGACAGGGGTTGGGTAGAAATTCACCCCTCCACTTT. Translation: CATTRDRQGLGRNSPLHF.

The chain links TRBV3-1 (or the pseudogene TRBV3-2) to TRBJ2-2; no reliable D call. The V gene lost 5 bases and the J gene lost 4 bases, with 8 bases spanning the gap. Germline lookup yields CDR1 LGHDT and CDR2 YNNKEL (reference sequence). The CDR3 runs to 13 residues. Written as DNA, the CDR3 is TGTGCCAGCAGCAACTATCGCACCGGGGAGCTGTTTTTT. Its protein is CASSNYRTGELFF.

The V call is TRBV3-1 (or the pseudogene TRBV3-2), the J call TRBJ1-3; the D gene is possibly TRBD1 (6 bases). The V gene lost 3 bases and the J gene lost 2 bases, with 11 bases spanning the gap. Germline assignment: CDR1 LGHDT and CDR2 YNNKEL (reference sequence). The CDR3 has 15 amino acids. CDR3 amino acids: CASSHPGTTGNTIYF. CDR3 bases: TGTGCCAGCAGCCACCCCGGGACAACTGGAAACACCATATATTTT.

This rearrangement joins TRBV6-4 to TRBJ2-3; D is unresolved. V was clipped by 2 bases and J by 2 bases, with 8 bases between them. Germline V gene data show CDR1 as MRHNA and CDR2 as SNTAGT. The CDR3 runs 14 residues. The CDR3 spells CASSDLPLTDTQYF. The CDR3, as DNA: TGTGCCAGCAGTGACCTCCCTCTCACAGATACGCAGTATTTT.

This rearrangement joins TRBV24-1 to TRBJ2-7, with 7 bases matching TRBD2. Germline lookup yields CDR1 KGHDR and CDR2 SFDVKD. V lost 2 bases and J lost 1; bases outside the gene matches: 1. The CDR3 covers 14 residues. The CDR3 spells CATSDSGRSYEQYF. The CDR3 DNA sequence: TGTGCCACCAGTGATTCCGGGAGGTCCTACGAGCAGTACTTC.

The rearrangement links TRBV5-1 to TRBJ2-2; D tentatively reads TRBD1 or TRBD2 (5 bases each). The germline gives CDR1 SGHRS, CDR2 YFSETQ. V shed 4 bases and J shed 0 bases, with 13 bases lying between them. The CDR3 runs 16 residues. The CDR3 is CASSDVGAANTGELFF. The CDR3 nucleotides read TGCGCCAGCAGCGATGTCGGGGCAGCGAACACCGGGGAGCTGTTTTTT. Combining the CDR3 with reference TRBV5-1 and TRBJ2-2 gives the whole variable domain KAGVTQTPRYLIKTRGQQVTLSCSPISGHRSVSWYQQTPGQGLQFLFEYFSETQRNKGNFPGRFSGRQFSNSRSEMNVSTLELGDSALYLCASSDVGAANTGELFFGEGSRLTVL.

This chain connects TRBV12-3 or TRBV12-4 to TRBJ1-2, with a weak D call TRBD1 (5 bases). Trimming shortened V by 11 bases and J by 1 base, and 11 bases separated the two germline ends. The CDR3 contains 12 residues. The CDR3 loop reads CAWQGRNYGYTF. The CDR3 bases are TGTGCCTGGCAGGGCCGTAACTATGGCTACACCTTC.